A selection of T cell receptor beta chains follows, all from one sample in a study of blood T cell repertoires in COVID-19. The repertoire was sequenced with immunoSEQ multiplex PCR; TCRdb's copy has only in-frame clones and lacks some. The profile shows roughly 200,000 clones, 65% to 90% of them singletons. The sample consisted of PBMCs or T cells enriched from blood (not recorded which). Receptor source: a woman aged 60-75 years with acute COVID-19. CDR3s include the opening cysteine and the closing phenylalanine or tryptophan. Fields, in order: J gene, V gene, clone size, D gene, CDR3 DNA, CDR3 protein. A D gene is named only where the DNA matches it firmly. Size is stated for part of the rows, as once, few or many counts, or as a class when the clone is expanded.

TRBJ2-7,TRBV5-4,.,TRBD2,TGTGCCAGCAGCTTGGATCTTAGCGGGAACTACGAGCAGTACTTC,CASSLDLSGNYEQYF
TRBJ2-2,TRBV21-1,.,.,TGTGCCAGCAGCAAAGACCCGGGAGGACGCACCGGGGAGCTGTTTTTT,CASSKDPGGRTGELFF
TRBJ2-1,TRBV2,.,TRBD2,TGTGCCAGCAACCGGGGGACTAGCGGGAAAAATGAGCAGTTCTTC,CASNRGTSGKNEQFF
TRBJ1-4,TRBV7-9,.,TRBD1,TGTGCCGGGGAGGACAGGGGAAATGAAAAACTGTTTTTT,CAGEDRGNEKLFF
TRBJ2-3,TRBV9,.,.,TGTGCCAGCAGCCAAAGGAGTGCTAGCACAGATACGCAGTATTTT,CASSQRSASTDTQYF
TRBJ2-7,TRBV10-2,.,.,TGCGCCAGCAGTGATGGGAGGATCTCCTACGAGCAGTACTTC,CASSDGRISYEQYF
TRBJ1-2,TRBV5-6,.,TRBD1,TGTGCCAGCAGCACTGAAAGGGGGCTTCGCTATGGCTACACCTTC,CASSTERGLRYGYTF
TRBJ2-5,TRBV5-1,.,.,TGCGCCAGCAGCGCAGGAACCGACAACTTTAAAGATACCCAGTACTTC,CASSAGTDNFKDTQYF
TRBJ1-1,TRBV27,.,.,TGTGCCAGCACTCAGACAGGGAACACTGAAGCTTTCTTT,CASTQTGNTEAFF
TRBJ1-1,TRBV5-1,.,.,TGCGCCAGCAGCTTCGACGGGGAGAACACTGAAGCTTTCTTT,CASSFDGENTEAFF
TRBJ1-1,TRBV6-5,.,TRBD1,TGTGCCAGCAGGGGGGACAGGATCACTGAAGCTTTCTTT,CASRGDRITEAFF
TRBJ2-2,TRBV5-1,.,TRBD2,TGCGCCAGCAGCGTCGGGACTAGCTTTACCGGGGAGCTGTTTTTT,CASSVGTSFTGELFF
TRBJ1-2,TRBV28,once,TRBD1,TGTGCCAGCAGTTCCGGGACAGGCCGTTTCTATGGCTACACCTTC,CASSSGTGRFYGYTF
TRBJ2-7,TRBV6-5,.,.,TGTGCCAGCAGATACAACGGGGGAGACTACGAGCAGTACTTC,CASRYNGGDYEQYF
TRBJ1-2,TRBV7-8,once,.,TGTGCCAGCAGCGCCGGCCGGGGGAGGAACTATGGCTACACCTTC,CASSAGRGRNYGYTF
TRBJ1-1,TRBV28,.,.,TGTGCCAGCAGTACCCCCCCGGGTGAAGCTTTCTTT,CASSTPPGEAFF
TRBJ1-3,TRBV4-3,.,.,TGCGCCAGCAGCCAAGCTACAGAGAGCTCTGGAAACACCATATATTTT,CASSQATESSGNTIYF
TRBJ2-1,TRBV24-1,.,TRBD2,TGTGCCACCAGTGACCCTAGCGGGGGGAAGTACAATGAGCAGTTCTTC,CATSDPSGGKYNEQFF
TRBJ2-3,TRBV5-1,.,.,TGCGCCAGCAGCGGAGCTATTGGCACAGATACGCAGTATTTT,CASSGAIGTDTQYF
TRBJ1-1,TRBV4-2,once,TRBD1,TGTGCCAGCTCTCCCGTAGTTTATCTCCGGGACAGGGTCGGCAACACTGAAGCTTTCTTT,CASSPVVYLRDRVGNTEAFF
TRBJ1-6,TRBV5-6,.,.,TGTGCCAGCAGCTTGCAGGGCCTGGGGTCACCCCTCCACTTT,CASSLQGLGSPLHF
TRBJ1-6,TRBV5-1,.,.,TGCGCCAGCAGCCCCCGGGACACCAACTATTCACCCCTCCACTTT,CASSPRDTNYSPLHF
TRBJ2-2,TRBV13,.,TRBD2,TGTGCCAGCAGCTTAACTGCGACTAGCGGGAGAGTAAGGGAGCTGTTTTTT,CASSLTATSGRVRELFF
TRBJ2-2,TRBV9,.,TRBD2,TGTGCCAGCAGTGGGGGGGATTTGACCGGGGAGCTGTTTTTT,CASSGGDLTGELFF
TRBJ1-1,TRBV9,once,TRBD1,TGTGCCAGCAGCGTAGAAACAGGGGTGAACACTGAAGCTTTCTTT,CASSVETGVNTEAFF
TRBJ1-5,TRBV19,.,.,TGTGCCAGTAGTGTGGAGAGGGATGGGCCCCAGCATTTT,CASSVERDGPQHF
TRBJ1-6,TRBV27,.,.,TGTGCCAGCGCGGGAGCATATAATTCACCCCTCCACTTT,CASAGAYNSPLHF
TRBJ1-1,TRBV6-5,.,.,TGTGCCAGCAGGCTAGGCACTGAAGCTTTCTTT,CASRLGTEAFF
TRBJ1-2,TRBV3-1/TRBV3-2,few,TRBD1,TGTGCCAGCAGCCAGGGCAGGGGGGATGGCTACACCTTC,CASSQGRGDGYTF
TRBJ1-3,TRBV3-1/TRBV3-2,.,.,TGTGCCAGCAGCCAAGAACTCATATCTGGAAACACCATATATTTT,CASSQELISGNTIYF
TRBJ2-7,TRBV3-1/TRBV3-2,once,.,TGTGCCAGCAGCCCAGGTGGCAACGAGCAGTACTTC,CASSPGGNEQYF
TRBJ1-6,TRBV7-8,.,TRBD1,TGTGCCAGCAGCCCAGGGACAGGGGATAGTTCACCCCTCCACTTT,CASSPGTGDSSPLHF
TRBJ1-5,TRBV27,.,TRBD1,TGTGCCAGCAGCCGAAGGACAGGGGGCGATAGCAATCAGCCCCAGCATTTT,CASSRRTGGDSNQPQHF
TRBJ1-5,TRBV5-4,.,.,TGTGCCAGCAGCTTGACAGGGACCCAGAGCAATCAGCCCCAGCATTTT,CASSLTGTQSNQPQHF
TRBJ1-2,TRBV6-5,once,.,TGTGCCAGCAGTTACTACAGGCTGGGGGGCTACACCTTC,CASSYYRLGGYTF
TRBJ1-5,TRBV28,.,.,TGTGCCAGCAGTTTTGTACAGAAAGCCATCCAGCCCCAGCATTTT,CASSFVQKAIQPQHF
TRBJ1-2,TRBV5-1,once,.,TGCGCCAGCAGCCGCCGGGGGGAGGGACTGAACTATGGCTACACCTTC,CASSRRGEGLNYGYTF
TRBJ2-6,TRBV4-2,.,TRBD1,TGTGCCAGCAGCCAAGAGGACAGGACGGGCGGGGCCAACGTCCTGACTTTC,CASSQEDRTGGANVLTF
TRBJ1-6,TRBV6-5,.,.,TGTGCCAGCACCCAAGGGGGAAATAATTCACCCCTCCACTTT,CASTQGGNNSPLHF
TRBJ1-5,TRBV5-3,.,.,TGTGCCAGTGGGGAGGGCGATCAGCCCCAGCATTTT,CASGEGDQPQHF
TRBJ1-6,TRBV18,many,TRBD1,TGTGCCAGCTCGGGGACAGGGTATAATTCACCCCTCCACTTT,CASSGTGYNSPLHF